Listed here are 5 T cell receptor beta chains from one sample, sequenced in a study of vaccination effects on CD4 cells after COVID-19. Clones were read by immunoSEQ multiplex PCR, and TCRdb kept only the in-frame ones, dropping some. The repertoire has 27,000 or so clones, about 80% of them found once; the top ten carry around 1.4%. These TCRs are of unknown antigen specificity. Before sequencing, viral peptide pools were used by the ViraFEST assay to expand antigen-specific CD4+ T cells. When less than 12 days of culture had elapsed, CD4+ T cells were isolated. As their vaccination, participants received two doses of either BNT162b2 or mRNA-1273. The sample in question was CD4+ T cells from PBMCs cultured with HCoV-NL63 spike peptides, obtained after COVID-19 vaccination. The receptors shown here come from a human donor who received a COVID-19 vaccine. Some clones in this sample may be carry-over from other donors' samples.

DNA for the CDR3: TGTGCCAGCAGCACGTGTCGGGGGGGAATCTACGAGCAGTACGTC. Translated, it gives CASSTCRGGIYEQYV. V and J are TRBV5-4 and TRBJ2-7, with 8 bases aligning to TRBD2. V dropped 4 bases and J dropped 3; count of bases not matched to a gene: 9. Germline V CDR1 and CDR2: SGHNT, YYREEE (reference sequence). The CDR3 length is 15 residues.

The chain combines TRBV18 with TRBJ1-5, with D perhaps TRBD1 (5 bases). V was pared by 2 bases and J by 7 bases, with 12 bases between. The CDR3 covers 14 residues. Germline values: CDR1 KGHSH, CDR2 LQKENI. CDR3 bases: TGTGCCAGCTCACCATTTGGGGGGGAGCAGCCCCAGCATTTT. Amino acid sequence: CASSPFGGEQPQHF.

This chain joins TRBV2 and TRBJ2-5, with 10 bases identical to TRBD1. V trimming: 7 bases; J trimming: 4 bases; junction bases outside the gene matches: 9. CDR1 SNHLY and CDR2 FYNNEI come from the germline V gene. The CDR3 runs 15 residues. CDR3 protein: CASKAGTGVIETQYF. CDR3 DNA: TGTGCCAGCAAAGCCGGGACAGGGGTTATAGAGACCCAGTACTTC.

The chain has TRBV19 and TRBJ2-1; 7 nucleotides match TRBD2. CDR1 LNHDA and CDR2 SQIVND come from the germline V gene (reference sequence). The CDR3 is 13 amino acids. V was pared by 9 bases and J by 1 base, with 3 bases of the junction left unmatched. This CDR3 reads CASQRGSYNEQFF. As DNA, the CDR3 is TGTGCCAGCCAGCGGGGATCCTACAATGAGCAGTTCTTC.

This clone is a singleton in its sample. J is TRBJ2-5 and V is TRBV19; the D gene is possibly TRBD2 (5 bases). V lost 7 bases and J 3 bases, leaving 12 bases between the germline ends. The CDR3 is 13 amino acids. CDR1 and CDR2 (germline): LNHDA, SQIVND (reference sequence). This CDR3 reads CASMSGEKETQYF. DNA of the CDR3: TGTGCCAGTATGAGCGGAGAGAAAGAGACCCAGTACTTC.